This is a list of T cell receptor beta chains from one sample in a study of metastatic and nonmetastatic thyroid tumors. TCRdb re-called the PCR reads via MiXCR. The sample shows roughly 25,000 clones, 15% of them seen only once. Sequencing was performed on blood. Every receptor here comes from a female donor with papillary thyroid cancer or a benign thyroid nodule (not recorded which). Some clones in this sample may be carry-over from other donors' samples. The CDR3 runs from the conserved cysteine through the conserved F or W. D genes are given only for firm matches. Clone sizes are given selectively: once, few, many, or a class where the clone is expanded.

TRBJ2-7	medium-sized	-	TRBV28	CASSEPGRLSYEQYF	TGTGCCAGCAGTGAGCCGGGACGGCTCTCCTACGAGCAGTACTTC
TRBJ2-7	few	-	TRBV20-1	CSAITVRLGTYEQYF	TGCAGTGCTATTACGGTTCGGCTGGGGACCTACGAGCAGTACTTC
TRBJ2-1	many	TRBD2	TRBV4-1	CASSQTPGTTNNEQFF	TGCGCCAGCAGCCAAACGCCCGGGACTACTAACAATGAGCAGTTCTTC
TRBJ2-7	medium-sized	TRBD1	TRBV7-3	CASSKQGSSSYEQYF	TGTGCCAGCAGCAAACAGGGGTCTAGCTCCTACGAGCAGTACTTC
TRBJ2-5	many	TRBD1	TRBV11-2	CASSLASGTGETQYF	TGTGCCAGCAGCTTAGCAAGCGGGACAGGGGAGACCCAGTACTTC
TRBJ1-1	few	-	TRBV28	CASSLVCDRKMNTEAFF	TGTGCCAGCAGTTTAGTTTGCGACAGAAAAATGAACACTGAAGCTTTCTTT
TRBJ2-4	many	TRBD1	TRBV6-2/TRBV6-3	CASSYSMTGYPKNIQYF	TGTGCCAGCAGTTACTCGATGACAGGGTATCCCAAAAACATTCAGTACTTC
TRBJ2-5	many	-	TRBV29-1	CSVAVGETQYF	TGCAGCGTTGCAGTAGGAGAGACCCAGTACTTC
TRBJ1-1	few	TRBD1	TRBV6-1	CAIGQGSVIGSFF	TGTGCCATTGGACAGGGGAGTGTGATTGGATCTTTCTTT
TRBJ1-2	medium-sized	-	TRBV6-1	CASNYGGGYTF	TGTGCCAGTAACTACGGGGGAGGCTACACCTTC
TRBJ1-1	many	-	TRBV27	CASSLGARNTEAFF	TGTGCCAGCAGCCTGGGGGCCAGGAACACTGAAGCTTTCTTT
TRBJ1-5	many	-	TRBV5-1	CASSWDGDSNQPQHF	TGCGCCAGCAGCTGGGACGGGGATAGCAATCAGCCCCAGCATTTT
TRBJ1-2	many	-	TRBV6-1	CASSEASRSNYGYTF	TGTGCCAGCAGTGAAGCCAGCAGGTCCAACTATGGCTACACCTTC
TRBJ1-4	many	-	TRBV12-3/TRBV12-4	CASSTPGIDEKLFF	TGTGCCAGCAGTACCCCGGGAATTGATGAAAAACTGTTTTTT
TRBJ1-2	few	-	TRBV5-4	CASSSGEGVNYGYTF	TGTGCCAGCAGCTCCGGGGAGGGGGTTAACTATGGCTACACCTTC
TRBJ1-1	-	-	TRBV27	CASSLQDTEAFF	TGTGCCAGCAGTTTACAGGACACTGAAGCTTTCTTT
TRBJ2-7	many	TRBD1	TRBV6-1	CASSERDRGPYEQYF	TGTGCCAGCAGTGAACGGGACAGGGGCCCCTACGAGCAGTACTTC
TRBJ2-7	many	TRBD1	TRBV5-4	CASSLGQGYYEQYF	TGTGCCAGCAGCTTGGGACAGGGGTACTACGAGCAGTACTTC
TRBJ1-5	few	-	TRBV2	CAIGTRNQPKHF	TGTGCCATCGGGACTAGAAATCAGCCCAAGCATTTT
TRBJ1-1	few	-	TRBV25-1	CASSDSLIEAFF	TGTGCCAGCAGTGATTCCCTCATCGAAGCTTTCTTT
TRBJ2-5	many	-	TRBV6-2/TRBV6-3	CASTNDRLQETQYF	TGTGCCAGCACTAACGACAGACTCCAAGAGACCCAGTACTTC
TRBJ2-3	large	-	TRBV20-1	CSASGGLALDTQYF	TGCAGTGCTAGTGGGGGGCTAGCCCTCGATACGCAGTATTTT
TRBJ2-7	many	-	TRBV7-2	CASSLARSSYEQYF	TGTGCCAGCAGCTTAGCGAGGAGCTCCTACGAGCAGTACTTC